The 20 T cell receptor beta chains in this list originate from one sample, sequenced in a study of shared clonotypes between healthy human individuals. Naive CD8 cells were CD45RO-negative, positively selected for CCR7, excluding terminally differentiated effector memory CD45RA+ cells. The table came from immunoSEQ multiplex PCR; TCRdb's copy has only in-frame clones and leaves some out. The table lists around 2,000,000 clones, about 94% of them singletons. Sequences were obtained from naive CD8+ T cells sorted from blood. The receptor set was obtained from a man younger than 30 in good health.

V is TRBV28 and J is TRBJ2-7, with D perhaps TRBD2 (6 bases). Trimming stripped 5 bases from V and 0 bases from J, with 17 bases between. Per the germline V gene, CDR1 is MDHEN and CDR2 is SYDVKM. The CDR3 spans 16 residues. As DNA, the CDR3 is TGTGCCAGCAGTACCTCGGCGGGGCTAAGCTCCTACGAGCAGTACTTC. Translation: CASSTSAGLSSYEQYF.

This rearrangement joins TRBV4-1 to TRBJ1-1, with D possibly TRBD1 on 6 matching bases. The CDR3 has 16 residues. Trimming pared 0 bases from V and 0 bases from J, leaving 11 bases between. Germline CDR1 is MGHRA and CDR2 is YSYEKL. The CDR3 here is CASSQEPGAVNTEAFF. The CDR3 nucleotides are TGCGCCAGCAGCCAAGAGCCGGGGGCGGTGAACACTGAAGCTTTCTTT.

The J gene is TRBJ1-6, the V gene TRBV6-5, with D unclear. Germline CDR1 MNHEY, CDR2 SVGAGI. V dropped 0 bases and J dropped 8 bases, with 8 bases sitting between them. The CDR3 has 14 residues. CDR3 residues: CASSYSGSDSPLHF. The CDR3 DNA reads as TGTGCCAGCAGTTACTCGGGGTCGGATTCACCCCTCCACTTT.

Of note for this clone: One junction end does not reproduce the germline sequence, and a read error may be involved. The sample holds other DNA sequences that translate to the same CDR3. The chain joins TRBV7-7 to TRBJ2-3; 7 bases fit TRBD1. The CDR3 runs 14 residues. CDR1 and CDR2 (germline): SSHAT, FNYEAQ (reference sequence). DNA of the CDR3: TGTGCTAGCAGCTTAACAGGGGCTGCAGATACGCAGTATTTT. This codes for CASSLTGAADTQYF.

Concerning this clone: An end of the junction does not agree with germline; a read error may underlie this. This sequence joins TRBV7-7 and TRBJ2-3; D might be TRBD1 or TRBD2, each matching 5 bases. This CDR3 comprises 14 residues. CDR1 is SSHAT and CDR2 is FNYEAQ in the germline V gene (reference sequence). CDR3 DNA sequence: TGTGCTAGCAGCTTACGGGTTGGGGGAGATACGCAGTATTTT. Its protein is CASSLRVGGDTQYF.

The V call is TRBV5-5, the J call TRBJ2-2; 15 nucleotides match TRBD2. This CDR3 has 19 amino acids. Germline V gene sequence: CDR1 SGHKS, CDR2 YYEKEE (reference sequence). The V gene end was trimmed by 0 bases and the J gene end by 6 bases; junction bases not matched to a gene: 9. In DNA form, the CDR3 reads TGTGCCAGCAGCTTGGAAGGACTAGCGGGAGGGATTTCCCCCGGGGAGCTGTTTTTT. This gives the protein CASSLEGLAGGISPGELFF.

The J gene is TRBJ2-1, the V gene TRBV7-9, with 8 bases lining up with TRBD2. Germline V gene sequence: CDR1 SEHNR, CDR2 FQNEAQ (reference sequence). CDR3 length: 19 amino acids. J was trimmed by 2 bases and V by 1 base; bases with no gene match: 13. DNA of the CDR3: TGTGCCAGCAGCTTAGATCTAGGAGCGGGAGACGGGCCCTACAATGAGCAGTTCTTC. Its translation is CASSLDLGAGDGPYNEQFF.

The rearrangement joins TRBV5-6 to TRBJ1-2; D not resolved. V gave up 4 bases and J gave up 8 bases, with 15 bases separating them. Germline V gene lookup returns CDR1 SGHDT and CDR2 YYEEEE. This CDR3 has 13 residues. This chain's CDR3 is CASSPRGGYGYTF. In DNA form, the CDR3 reads TGTGCCAGCAGCCCGCGGGGAGGATACGGCTACACCTTC.

The chain links TRBV19 to TRBJ1-4, with D possibly being TRBD1 (5 bases). Per the germline V gene, CDR1 is LNHDA and CDR2 is SQIVND (reference sequence). The V end was cut by 5 bases, the J end by 3 bases, with 13 bases between. The CDR3 loop spans 15 amino acids. In DNA, the CDR3 is TGTGCCAGTAGTGGGCAGGGCCCGGCTAATGAAAAACTGTTTTTT. It encodes CASSGQGPANEKLFF.

V gene TRBV18 combines with J gene TRBJ2-1; TRBD2 aligns across 7 bases. Per germline, CDR1 KGHSH and CDR2 LQKENI. J gave up 4 bases and V 4 bases, and 10 bases lay outside the gene matches. The CDR3 is 16 amino acids. The CDR3 coding sequence is TGTGCCAGCTCACAGCCAGCTAGCGGACCGTACAATGAGCAGTTCTTC. Its protein is CASSQPASGPYNEQFF.

The V and J genes are TRBV27 and TRBJ2-5, with 9 bases matching TRBD1. The V segment lost 5 bases and the J segment 4 bases; nucleotides outside the gene matches: 5. The CDR3 is made up of 14 amino acids. In germline, CDR1 is MNHEY, CDR2 SMNVEV (reference sequence). Written as DNA, the CDR3 is TGTGCCAGCAGTCCAACGACAGGGGGAGAGACCCAGTACTTC. Translated, it gives CASSPTTGGETQYF.

This clone was seen a single time. The V call is TRBV7-9, the J call TRBJ1-2, with no clear D. The CDR3 length is 14 residues. V lost 3 bases and J lost 3, with 11 bases in between. CDR1 SEHNR and CDR2 FQNEAQ come from the germline V gene (reference sequence). The CDR3 DNA sequence: TGTGCCAGCAGCTTTAATCCAGGCCACTATGGCTACACCTTC. Protein: CASSFNPGHYGYTF.

The V call is TRBV28, the J call TRBJ2-7; 7 bases match TRBD1. The CDR3 sequence is 14 residues long. Germline CDR1 is MDHEN and CDR2 is SYDVKM. Losses at the gene ends were 5 bases for V and 5 bases for J; bases not matched to a gene: 9. The DNA for the CDR3 is TGTGCCAGCAGTCCCGGGACAGTTTCTCACGAGCAGTACTTC. Its protein is CASSPGTVSHEQYF.

The chain links TRBV7-8 to TRBJ2-1, with 8 bases that match TRBD2. V shed 5 bases and J 6 bases; nucleotides not matched to a gene: 9. Germline values: CDR1 SGHVS, CDR2 FQNEAQ. This CDR3 is 15 amino acids long. CDR3: CASSVGGALSNEQFF. CDR3 nucleotides: TGTGCCAGCAGCGTCGGGGGGGCACTGTCCAATGAGCAGTTCTTC.

The rearrangement joins TRBV11-2 to TRBJ2-7, with 13 bases identical to TRBD2. The V gene's germline CDR1 is SGHAT and CDR2 FQNNGV. The junction had 11 bases not matched to a gene; V was cut back by 5 bases and J by 4 bases. The CDR3 consists of 17 residues. CDR3 sequence reads: CASSQSGLAGEYYEQYF. Written as DNA, the CDR3 is TGTGCCAGCAGCCAATCCGGACTAGCGGGGGAATATTACGAGCAGTACTTC. The full variable domain, with the rest looked up from reference TRBV11-2 and TRBJ2-7, is EAGVAQSPRYKIIEKRQSVAFWCNPISGHATLYWYQQILGQGPKLLIQFQNNGVVDDSQLPKDRFSAERLKGVDSTLKIQPAKLEDSAVYLCASSQSGLAGEYYEQYFGPGTRLTVT.

This chain links TRBV4-1 with TRBJ2-4, with 8 bases lining up with TRBD2. Germline V gene data show CDR1 as MGHRA and CDR2 as YSYEKL. This CDR3 comprises 14 residues. Unmatched junction bases numbered 4, after V lost 4 bases and J lost 5 bases. The CDR3 spells CASSLEAGENIQYF. In DNA, the CDR3 is TGCGCCAGCAGCCTGGAAGCGGGGGAAAACATTCAGTACTTC.

In this sample, this clone turned up once. The V and J genes are TRBV29-1 and TRBJ2-1, with D uncertain. The V and J ends lost 6 bases and 5 bases respectively, with 14 bases between them. From germline, CDR1 is SQVTM and CDR2 ANQGSEA. The CDR3 consists of 13 residues. The CDR3 sequence is CSVDTDNNNEQFF. For the CDR3, the DNA is TGCAGCGTCGACACAGATAACAACAATGAGCAGTTCTTC.

This rearrangement joins TRBV27 to TRBJ2-3; D not certain. Trimming took off 6 bases at V and 0 bases at J, with 10 bases between the two ends. CDR1 is MNHEY, CDR2 SMNVEV, per germline (reference sequence). The CDR3 is 14 amino acids. The CDR3 loop is CASRQLGSTDTQYF. In DNA form, the CDR3 reads TGTGCCAGCAGACAGTTGGGTAGCACAGATACGCAGTATTTT.

The chain employs TRBV6-6 and TRBJ2-1; 9 nucleotides agree with TRBD2. J was trimmed by 5 bases and V by 2 bases; bases with no gene match: 4. Germline V CDR1 and CDR2: MNHNY, SVGAGI (reference sequence). The length of the CDR3 is 15 residues. In DNA, the CDR3 is TGTGCCAGCAGTTACGCGGGAGGGGGAGACAATGAGCAGTTCTTC. Residues: CASSYAGGGDNEQFF.

This chain joins TRBV19 and TRBJ1-1; 7 bases align to TRBD1. The J segment lost 10 bases and the V segment lost 6 bases, leaving 8 bases of the junction unmatched. Germline V gene data show CDR1 as LNHDA and CDR2 as SQIVND (reference sequence). The CDR3 totals 12 residues. CDR3 sequence: CASSIQGLGAFF. DNA of the CDR3: TGTGCCAGTAGCATACAGGGGCTGGGAGCTTTCTTT. Using reference TRBV19 and TRBJ1-1 for the parts outside the CDR3, the full variable domain is DGGITQSPKYLFRKEGQNVTLSCEQNLNHDAMYWYRQDPGQGLRLIYYSQIVNDFQKGDIAEGYSVSREKKESFPLTVTSAQKNPTAFYLCASSIQGLGAFFGQGTRLTVV.